Following are 9 T cell receptor beta chains from one sample sequenced in a study of a mutant IDH1 vaccine in newly diagnosed glioma. Time point described: baseline, week 1 (first vaccination visit). Sample treatment: pre-vaccination baseline after standard-of-care therapy. Clones were read by immunoSEQ multiplex PCR, and TCRdb kept only the in-frame ones, dropping some. Altogether about 36,000 clones are present, roughly 78% being singletons, with the ten largest covering 9% to 10%. The material was PBMCs, obtained from a glioma patient treated with radiotherapy, temozolomide or both. These receptors were taken from a man aged 40-55 years with glioma. Some clones in this sample may be carry-over from other donors' samples.

The chain carries TRBV6-1 and TRBJ1-5; 12 bases are shared with TRBD1. V was clipped by 7 bases and J by 6 bases; unmatched bases: 4. This CDR3 comprises 14 residues. Germline V gene sequence: CDR1 MNHNS, CDR2 SASEGT. The CDR3 is CASIGTGGPQPQHF. DNA of the CDR3: TGTGCCAGCATCGGGACAGGGGGCCCTCAGCCCCAGCATTTT.

There are a few counts of this clone. This chain joins TRBV30 and TRBJ1-1; 7 nucleotides match TRBD1. In germline, CDR1 is GTSNPN, CDR2 SVGIG (reference sequence). The CDR3 is made up of 13 amino acids. The V segment lost 7 bases and the J segment 4 bases; nucleotides outside the gene matches: 9. CDR3 coding DNA: TGTGCCTTTGACAGGGCGGCAGCCACTGAAGCTTTCTTT. Residues: CAFDRAAATEAFF.

The CDR3 loop reads CASSMTGGTEAFF. The DNA of the CDR3 is TGTGCCAGCAGTATGACAGGCGGGACTGAAGCTTTCTTT. The V gene is TRBV6-4, the J gene TRBJ1-1; perhaps TRBD1 as D (6 bases). The ends were cut back, 5 bases at V and 5 bases at J, with 12 bases in the middle. CDR1 is MRHNA, CDR2 SNTAGT, per germline. The CDR3 has 13 amino acids.

The J gene is TRBJ1-4, the V gene TRBV5-4; the D gene is possibly TRBD1 (5 bases). Per the germline V gene, CDR1 is SGHNT and CDR2 is YYREEE (reference sequence). The germline V and J ends were trimmed by 0 bases and 0 bases, with 18 bases remaining between them. The CDR3 loop spans 19 amino acids. The CDR3, as DNA: TGTGCCAGCAGCTTGGTGGAGTCCAGGGCACTTGCAACTAATGAAAAACTGTTTTTT. It is translated as CASSLVESRALATNEKLFF.

The V and J genes are TRBV6-6 and TRBJ2-3; TRBD2 aligns across 8 bases. Unmatched junction bases numbered 2, after V lost 0 bases and J lost 3 bases. The length of the CDR3 is 15 residues. The germline CDR1 and CDR2 sequences are MNHNY and SVGAGI (reference sequence). The CDR3 sequence: CASSYSLAGTDTQYF. CDR3 DNA: TGTGCCAGCAGTTACTCGTTAGCGGGGACAGATACGCAGTATTTT.

J is TRBJ2-7 and V is TRBV10-3, with D perhaps matching TRBD2 (6 bases). This CDR3 comprises 15 residues. Deletions cut 6 bases from V and 1 base from J, with 16 bases between. CDR1 is ENHRY and CDR2 is SYGVKD in the germline V gene. DNA of the CDR3: TGTGCCATCAGACGCCAGGGAGGAAATTCCTACGAGCAGTACTTC. Translated, it gives CAIRRQGGNSYEQYF.

This clone was detected a few times. This chain links TRBV7-2 with TRBJ2-2; 7 bases fit TRBD2. The ends lost 6 bases at V and 0 bases at J; junction bases unmatched: 4. The V gene's germline CDR1 is SGHTA and CDR2 FQGNSA. The CDR3 is 15 amino acids. The CDR3 coding sequence is TGTGCCAGCAGTCCACTAGCGCCGAACACCGGGGAGCTGTTTTTT. Amino acids: CASSPLAPNTGELFF. Full variable domain (rest looked up from reference TRBV7-2 and TRBJ2-2): GAGVSQSPSNKVTEKGKDVELRCDPISGHTALYWYRQSLGQGLEFLIYFQGNSAPDKSGLPSDRFSAERTGGSVSTLTIQRTQQEDSAVYLCASSPLAPNTGELFFGEGSRLTVL.

The rearrangement links TRBV7-2 to TRBJ2-1; 8 nucleotides agree with TRBD2. Germline V gene sequence: CDR1 SGHTA, CDR2 FQGNSA. The CDR3 extends over 16 amino acids. The ends lost 1 base at V and 5 bases at J; junction bases unmatched: 7. CDR3 nucleotides: TGTGCCAGCAGCTTAGTAAGTCTAGCGGGCAACAATGAGCAGTTCTTC. Amino acid sequence: CASSLVSLAGNNEQFF. The variable domain in full, with the rest retrieved from reference TRBV7-2 and TRBJ2-1, is GAGVSQSPSNKVTEKGKDVELRCDPISGHTALYWYRQSLGQGLEFLIYFQGNSAPDKSGLPSDRFSAERTGGSVSTLTIQRTQQEDSAVYLCASSLVSLAGNNEQFFGPGTRLTVL.

The gene calls are TRBV7-9 and TRBJ2-7, with D perhaps matching TRBD2 (6 bases). This CDR3 spans 10 amino acids. The V gene's germline CDR1 is SEHNR and CDR2 FQNEAQ (reference sequence). The V gene lost 10 bases and the J gene lost 4 bases, with 8 bases spanning the gap. The CDR3 here is CAIGGYEQYF. In DNA, the CDR3 is TGTGCCATCGGGGGATACGAGCAGTACTTC.